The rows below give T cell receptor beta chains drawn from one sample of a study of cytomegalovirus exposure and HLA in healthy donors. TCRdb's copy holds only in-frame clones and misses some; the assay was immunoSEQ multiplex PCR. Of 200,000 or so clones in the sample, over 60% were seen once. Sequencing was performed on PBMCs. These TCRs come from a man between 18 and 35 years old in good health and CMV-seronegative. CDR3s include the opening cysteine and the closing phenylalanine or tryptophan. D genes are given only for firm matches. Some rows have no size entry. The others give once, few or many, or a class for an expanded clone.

CASSAGSLYEQYF	TGTGCCAGTAGCGCAGGGTCTCTATACGAGCAGTACTTC	-	TRBV19	TRBJ2-7	-
CASSLTGLLAGPEQFF	TGTGCCAGCAGCCTGACAGGTTTACTAGCGGGACCCGAGCAGTTCTTC	-	TRBV27	TRBJ2-1	TRBD2
CATTKVTRLAGFSYNEQFF	TGTGCCACCACCAAAGTAACCCGACTAGCGGGTTTCTCCTACAATGAGCAGTTCTTC	-	TRBV15	TRBJ2-1	TRBD2
CASSPGQDSSYEQYF	TGTGCCAGCTCACCAGGACAGGATAGCTCCTACGAGCAGTACTTC	once	TRBV18	TRBJ2-7	TRBD1
CASSFQVEAKKTQYF	TGTGCCAGCAGCTTCCAAGTTGAAGCCAAGAAGACCCAGTACTTC	-	TRBV11-2	TRBJ2-5	-
CASSDPSGTDTQYF	TGTGCCAGCAGTGACCCTAGCGGCACAGATACGCAGTATTTT	-	TRBV6-4	TRBJ2-3	-
CASSELDRVVDEQFF	TGTGCCAGCAGCGAACTCGACAGGGTGGTTGATGAGCAGTTCTTC	-	TRBV7-9	TRBJ2-1	TRBD1
CASSPLDAGGGDTQYF	TGTGCCAGCTCACCATTGGATGCCGGCGGGGGAGATACGCAGTATTTT	few	TRBV18	TRBJ2-3	TRBD2
CASSPLGQGLTF	TGTGCCAGCTCACCACTTGGACAGGGTCTCACCTTC	-	TRBV18	TRBJ1-2	TRBD1
CASSETADREKKLFF	TGTGCCAGCAGTGAAACGGCAGACCGGGAAAAAAAACTGTTTTTT	-	TRBV2	TRBJ1-4	-
CASSPSGASSYEQYF	TGTGCCAGCAGCCCAAGCGGGGCGAGCTCCTACGAGCAGTACTTC	once	TRBV7-3	TRBJ2-7	TRBD2
CASSQAGGNQPQHF	TGCGCCAGCAGCCAGGCAGGGGGCAATCAGCCCCAGCATTTT	-	TRBV4-3	TRBJ1-5	-
CASSIALVWGYTF	TGTGCCAGTAGTATCGCCCTAGTGTGGGGCTACACCTTC	-	TRBV19	TRBJ1-2	-
CASSLQGADTGELFF	TGTGCCAGCAGCCTACAGGGGGCGGACACCGGGGAGCTGTTTTTT	-	TRBV11-2	TRBJ2-2	TRBD1
CASSLPASGTYNEQFF	TGTGCCAGCAGCTTGCCGGCTAGCGGGACCTACAATGAGCAGTTCTTC	-	TRBV7-8	TRBJ2-1	TRBD2
CASSQVRNTPVREQYF	TGCGCCAGCAGCCAAGTCCGTAACACACCGGTGCGGGAGCAGTACTTC	-	TRBV4-3	TRBJ2-7	-
CASSPGTSGTGELFF	TGTGCCAGCAGCCCGGGGACTAGTGGTACCGGGGAGCTGTTTTTT	few	TRBV7-2	TRBJ2-2	TRBD2
CASSWRQKQYF	TGTGCCAGCAGTTGGAGGCAAAAGCAGTACTTC	few	TRBV6-5	TRBJ2-7	-
CASSVGRQANYGYTF	TGTGCCAGCAGCGTAGGGAGACAGGCTAACTATGGCTACACCTTC	-	TRBV9	TRBJ1-2	-
CAWSVHRGEVGGYTF	TGTGCCTGGAGTGTACACCGGGGGGAAGTCGGTGGCTACACCTTC	-	TRBV30	TRBJ1-2	-
CASSLAHEQFF	TGTGCCAGCAGCTTGGCTCATGAGCAGTTCTTC	-	TRBV5-5	TRBJ2-1	-
CASSSRKTGVLTEAFF	TGCGCCAGCAGCAGCCGTAAAACAGGGGTTCTGACTGAAGCTTTCTTT	few	TRBV5-1	TRBJ1-1	TRBD1